What follows is one T cell receptor beta chain and its context. Its antigen remains undetermined. Preparation of the library involved the immunoSEQ multiplex PCR assay. For the multiplex PCR, a mixture combining 60 forward primers for TCR Vbeta segments and 13 reverse primers for TCR Jbeta segments was used. The CDR3 region of rearranged TCR beta genes was amplified from genomic DNA with a multiplex PCR assay. Amplified TCR beta libraries were sequenced as 87-base-pair reads on the Illumina HiSeq System. Processing in the source paper ran as follows. Across the roughly 600 repertoires, a later analysis counted tens of millions of unique TCR beta chains, around 11 million of which were shared by at least two donors. Raw reads were error-corrected and collapsed into unique sequences with a nearest-neighbor algorithm that merged closely related sequences to remove PCR and sequencing errors. Alignment of CDR3 sequences to IMGT reference sequences was used to assign V, D and J gene segments. Each retained sequence needed at least a six-nucleotide match to both a V gene segment and a J gene segment. Rearrangements were called productive when the CDR3 lacked stop codons and stayed in frame with V and J; all others were non-productive. Following IMGT convention, CDR3 was defined as the stretch from the second conserved V-encoded cysteine up to the conserved J-encoded phenylalanine. In an earlier analysis of some 550 of the donors, sequences lacking an unambiguous match to a single V gene segment were excluded. In an earlier analysis of 587 of the donors, V segments were called functional above 56.7% productive rearrangements and were called segregating when the between-donor standard deviation exceeded 5%. A statistical classification framework was built to diagnose cytomegalovirus status from the catalog of TCR beta chain sequences. V and J gene assignment, in a later analysis, came from comparing TCR nucleotide sequences with IMGT/GENE-DB human TR gene sequences. A later analysis assigned CDR3 sequences and most-parsimonious VDJ recombination scenarios with the TCRdist pipeline. In a later analysis, every TCR beta chain was defined by the combination of its CDR3 amino acid sequence and its V-gene family, and reads without a unique V-gene family were dropped. As a way to deal with suspected cross-contamination and a sequencing artifact, a later analysis dropped roughly 620 nucleotide sequences that were highly shared and had low generation probability. In a later analysis, a clonal expansion index for each public chain was calculated from normalized within-repertoire ranks of inferred template counts. In a later analysis, generation probabilities were computed using a VDJ recombination model fitted to out-of-frame rearrangements, and the results were checked against IGoR. Hypergeometric tests were used in a later analysis to score TCR-TCR, TCR-HLA and TCR-CMV co-occurrence, with a repertoire-size bias correction applied to the TCR pairs. False discovery rates were estimated in a later analysis by permuting HLA or CMV assignments 20 times. In a later analysis, co-occurring TCRs were grouped with DBSCAN, and TCRdist sequence similarity was added when clustering was performed within HLA-allele-positive subsets. Repertoires with fewer than 30,000 or more than 120,000 public chains, plus five repertoires with anomalous nucleotide sharing, were excluded from co-occurrence clustering. Entries here come from immuneACCESS through TCRdb and include only in-frame sequences with V and J called. Some clones fail to appear in such tables; in the studies checked, an unresolved V gene covers under half of the shortfall, and the cause of the remainder is unknown. For V, J and clone size, that table is used; D and trimming come from the DNA. This sample's clone table shows more than 45,000 clones. The ten biggest clones cover around 4.2% of the sample.

The sample originates from a study of cytomegalovirus exposure and HLA in healthy donors (dated by TCRdb to the late 2010s). About the investigation overall: An earlier analysis of approximately 640 of the donors reported more than 250 Gb of sequence data and about 100 million unique TCR beta sequences from 150 million to 200 million T cells. Roughly 300 gigabases of sequencing data and around 85 million unique TCR sequences made up an early release that covered approximately 650 HLA-typed donors. Of the approximately 400 genotyped donors, about 80% fell in the genetic ancestry cluster associated with self-reported Caucasian donors. The study was designed to test whether signatures of past pathogen exposure could be identified by cataloging public T cell receptors. The study used immunosequencing to profile the T cell repertoires of about 670 subjects and linked those repertoires to cytomegalovirus serostatus. In addition to the first cohort of approximately 650 subjects, a separate validation cohort of 120 different subjects was used. To predict cytomegalovirus infection status, the study brought together high-throughput TCR immunosequencing, statistical association of individual TCRs with disease status, and machine learning. To study patterns of TCR occurrence, a later analysis re-analyzed previously published TCR beta repertoires from hundreds of donors and added high-resolution HLA genotyping. Rather than using new phenotypic data, the later analysis identified candidate immune exposures from TCR beta sequences and from how often those sequences occurred across donors. To decide whether each TCR beta V gene segment behaved as functional or pseudogenic, an earlier analysis of nearly 600 of the donors relied on high-throughput TCR beta sequencing. Donor age, sex, ethnicity and CMV serostatus were compiled alongside the repertoire data. A later genetic analysis used genome-wide SNP genotypes for about three fifths of the 666 donors, treating that subset as a discovery cohort. Every discovery cohort repertoire had been produced on one sequencing platform. Class I and class II HLA loci were covered by the typing at four-digit resolution. The number of donors typed differed by locus, with roughly 629-640 for A, B, C, DRB1 and DQB1, around 520 for DQA1, 600 to 610 for DPA1, and under 490 for DPB1. Because of strong linkage in the cohort, five DR-DQ haplotypes were treated as single units for association and clustering. Across some 400 genotyped donors of the cohort, an average of about 200,000 unique TCR beta nucleotide sequences per donor were sequenced, and roughly 17% of those sequences were non-productive. The paper as a whole reports these results and caveats: Immune exposure information for the cohort was limited to CMV serostatus. In a later analysis, more than 15,000 TCR beta sequences were associated with specific HLA alleles at a false discovery rate of 0.05. Because HLA typing was missing for some donors at each locus, association tests included only the typed subset. The classifier was reported to diagnose cytomegalovirus status with high specificity and sensitivity in both the original and validation cohorts. Across donors, most TCR sequences were observed very rarely, whereas some public TCRs were present in many individuals. Assigning TCR associations to individual alleles was difficult when HLA alleles, especially DR and DQ, strongly co-occurred. An association between a missense DCLRE1C variant and V-gene and J-gene trimming of TCR beta chains was found in a later genetic analysis and replicated in an independent cohort. In a later analysis, TCR association rates were found to vary across HLA loci, with the most associated TCRs seen for DRB1 alleles and the fewest for HLA-C alleles. In the study, around 160 TCR beta chains were listed as associated with cytomegalovirus. The presence/absence analyses assumed that sequencing depth was roughly uniform across donors, and that assumption may not be true. A further reported finding was that TCR beta sequences accurately predicted the HLA-A and HLA-B alleles for most subjects in the first cohort. Linkage disequilibrium might explain the correlated functional status among segregating V segments, but an unknown experimental factor could not be excluded. This cohort had only TCR beta chains sequenced, and the lack of alpha or paired-chain data limited which features could be detected. In a later analysis, HLA-associated TCR beta chains were found to be more clonally expanded and to have lower generation probabilities than equally common non-associated chains. It was suggested by the authors that the approach could potentially be generalized to other disease states and immunological phenotypes. In vitro tests confirmed that a few of the cytomegalovirus-associated TCR beta chains recognize cytomegalovirus antigens. Because counts were too low, some 17 rarely observed V segments, including chromosome 9 orphons, were left out of the earlier analysis of over 550 of the donors. A later analysis found that most CMV-associated TCR beta chains appeared HLA-restricted, with HLA associations seemingly driven largely by CMV exposure. Several of the top co-occurrence clusters appeared to be linked to parvovirus B19, influenza, CMV and Epstein-Barr virus, according to a later analysis. In an earlier analysis of approximately 600 of the donors, most TCR beta V segments were observed in productive rearrangements about 87% or about 30% of the time, broadly matching IMGT annotations. A cluster of highly shared sequence variants was judged likely to represent a technical artifact of the sequencing pipeline. According to a later genetic analysis, donors in an Asian-associated ancestry cluster had fewer N-insertions in productive TCRs than the roughly 670-donor mean.

The cohort comprised 666 healthy bone marrow donors. At the time of sampling, every cohort member was nominally healthy, though immune exposures that went unrecorded were likely present. The donor was CMV seronegative and belonged to the group of several hundred seronegative cohort members. Each donor provided a peripheral blood sample, and peripheral blood mononuclear cells were used for TCR beta sequencing. Genomic DNA extraction from the blood cell samples was performed with the Qiagen DNeasy Blood Extraction Kit. The sequenced sample consisted of PBMCs. This receptor was taken from a male donor in good health and CMV-seronegative.

The CDR3 in this case is CASSLIPRTGELFF. The nucleotide sequence reads TGTGCCAGCAGCTTAATCCCGAGGACCGGGGAGCTGTTTTTT. The sequence is built from TRBV7-2 and TRBJ2-2; the D gene remains uncertain. From its cysteine to its phenylalanine, the CDR3 spans 14 amino acids. Just CDR3 DNA is preserved here, 42 bases in frame from base 1. V drops 2 bases and J drops 5 bases, leaving 9 bases in between. The germline V gene yields SGHTA for CDR1 and FQGNSA for CDR2. The full variable domain, completed from the reference TRBV7-2 and TRBJ2-2 proteins outside the CDR3, reads GAGVSQSPSNKVTEKGKDVELRCDPISGHTALYWYRQSLGQGLEFLIYFQGNSAPDKSGLPSDRFSAERTGGSVSTLTIQRTQQEDSAVYLCASSLIPRTGELFFGEGSRLTVL.